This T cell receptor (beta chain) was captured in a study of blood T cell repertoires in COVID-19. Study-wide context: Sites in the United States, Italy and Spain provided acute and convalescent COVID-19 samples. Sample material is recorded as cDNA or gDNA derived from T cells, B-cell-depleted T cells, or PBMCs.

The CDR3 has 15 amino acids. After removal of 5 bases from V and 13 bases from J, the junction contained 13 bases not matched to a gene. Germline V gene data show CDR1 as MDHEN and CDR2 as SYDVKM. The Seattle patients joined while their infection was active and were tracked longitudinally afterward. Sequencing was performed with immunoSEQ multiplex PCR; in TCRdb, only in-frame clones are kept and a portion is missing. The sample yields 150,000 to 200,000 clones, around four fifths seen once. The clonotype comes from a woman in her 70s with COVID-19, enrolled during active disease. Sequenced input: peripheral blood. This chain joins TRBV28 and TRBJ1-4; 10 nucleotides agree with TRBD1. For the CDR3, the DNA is TGTGCCAGCAGTCCAGCGGGACAGGGGTTTTTAGGACTGTTTTTT. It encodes CASSPAGQGFLGLFF. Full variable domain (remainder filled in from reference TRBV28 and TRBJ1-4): DVKVTQSSRYLVKRTGEKVFLECVQDMDHENMFWYRQDPGLGLRLIYFSYDVKMKEKGDIPEGYSVSREKKERFSLILESASTNQTSMYLCASSPAGQGFLGLFFGSGTQLSVL.